One sample yielded the 10 T cell receptor beta chains listed below, sequenced in a study of cytomegalovirus exposure and HLA in healthy donors (dated by TCRdb to about 2017). Libraries came from the immunoSEQ multiplex PCR assay. For the multiplex PCR, a mixture combining 60 forward primers for TCR Vbeta segments and 13 reverse primers for TCR Jbeta segments was used. TCRdb provides this immuneACCESS table in a form limited to in-frame rearrangements. Some clones are lacking; in checked studies, under half of them reflect an unresolved V gene, and why the rest are absent is not known. The sample table on file contains around 150,000 clones. In total, the top ten clones hold around 1.9% of the sample. The specimen was PBMCs. Receptors were obtained from a man aged 30-40 years in good health and CMV-seronegative.

This chain joins TRBV19 and TRBJ1-5, with D tentatively TRBD1 (6 bases). Per germline, CDR1 LNHDA and CDR2 SQIVND (reference sequence). The CDR3 consists of 15 residues. V lost 7 bases to trimming and J lost 5 bases, with 18 bases between them. The CDR3 nucleotides are TGTGCCAGTATTGGGACACCCGGGGGGCATCAGCCCCAGCATTTT. Residues: CASIGTPGGHQPQHF.

The chain has TRBV19 and TRBJ1-5; 7 bases fit TRBD1. This CDR3 region has 14 residues. V dropped 5 bases and J dropped 7; count of bases not matched to a gene: 8. Per the germline V gene, CDR1 is LNHDA and CDR2 is SQIVND (reference sequence). The CDR3 protein is CASSVDRLGQPQHF. The DNA for the CDR3 is TGTGCCAGTAGTGTGGACAGGTTAGGGCAGCCCCAGCATTTT.

The chain is built from TRBV7-9 and TRBJ2-2, with 7 bases lining up with TRBD1. J lost 4 bases, V lost 5 bases, and 10 bases had no gene match. Germline V gene data show CDR1 as SEHNR and CDR2 as FQNEAQ (reference sequence). The CDR3 runs 16 residues. CDR3 sequence (DNA): TGTGCCAGCAGCCGCCGGACAGGAGAAGTCACCGGGGAGCTGTTTTTT. Its translation: CASSRRTGEVTGELFF.

J is TRBJ2-1 and V is TRBV19, with TRBD2 as a possible D gene (6 bases). This CDR3 spans 18 amino acids. Germline CDR1 LNHDA, CDR2 SQIVND (reference sequence). Trimming removed 0 bases from V and 10 bases from J, with 25 bases in between. The CDR3 bases are TGTGCCAGTAGTATAGATCCCCCCGCGGTGACGGGAGAATGGGAGCAGTTCTTC. Encoded protein: CASSIDPPAVTGEWEQFF.

The chain links TRBV28 to TRBJ1-5; 9 nucleotides align to TRBD1. The CDR3 sequence is 14 residues long. After removal of 3 bases from V and 5 bases from J, the junction contained 2 bases not matched to a gene. Germline lookup yields CDR1 MDHEN and CDR2 SYDVKM. This chain's CDR3 is CASSLGQGHQPQHF. The CDR3 bases are TGTGCCAGCAGTTTGGGACAGGGACATCAGCCCCAGCATTTT.

The chain employs TRBV6-5 and TRBJ2-5; D may be TRBD2 (6 bases). The J call could be wrong; TRBJ2-7 is a better fit for the DNA end. Per germline, CDR1 MNHEY and CDR2 SVGAGI. The CDR3 is made up of 13 amino acids. The CDR3 DNA sequence: TGTGCCAGCAGTTCGGGACTCCTCTACGAGCAGTACTTC. Translation: CASSSGLLYEQYF.

The chain recombines TRBV6-1 with TRBJ2-7, with a possible D match to TRBD1 (5 bases). CDR1 and CDR2 (germline): MNHNS, SASEGT. V lost 6 bases and J lost 7, with 16 bases in between. The CDR3 consists of 13 residues. Here the CDR3 reads CASSRVPQGEQYF. As DNA, the CDR3 is TGTGCCAGCAGCCGGGTCCCTCAGGGAGAGCAGTACTTC.

The chain has TRBV18 and TRBJ2-5; weak D call: TRBD2 (7 bases). Germline loops: CDR1 KGHSH, CDR2 LQKENI. Trimming removed 3 bases at V and 4 bases at J, with 12 bases between. The length of the CDR3 is 14 residues. This CDR3 reads CASSPAGEGETQYF. The DNA of the CDR3 is TGTGCCAGCTCACCGGCAGGGGAGGGAGAGACCCAGTACTTC.

CDR3 sequence reads: CASSPRGGSREAFF. CDR3 nucleotide sequence: TGCGCCAGCAGCCCCCGGGGGGGCTCGCGGGAAGCTTTCTTT. The J gene is TRBJ1-1, the V gene TRBV5-1, with D perhaps matching TRBD1 (6 bases). Germline V gene data show CDR1 as SGHRS and CDR2 as YFSETQ. The CDR3 spans 14 residues. Deletions cut 4 bases from V and 8 bases from J, with 18 bases between.

The chain links TRBV7-9 to TRBJ2-5; TRBD2 is a possible D gene (6 bases). CDR1 SEHNR and CDR2 FQNEAQ come from the germline V gene (reference sequence). The CDR3 totals 15 residues. V lost 1 base to trimming and J lost 4 bases, with 13 bases between them. DNA for the CDR3: TGTGCCAGCAGCTTAGTTAGTCGGGGGTTAGAGACCCAGTACTTC. The encoded protein is CASSLVSRGLETQYF.